The sequence of this T cell receptor (beta chain) was determined in a study of shared clonotypes between healthy human individuals. Sequenced by immunoSEQ multiplex PCR; TCRdb stores in-frame clones only, minus some. This table holds more than 2 million clones, 85% to 95% found once. Regarding the study as a whole: With four donors compared, 5% to 5.5% of naive CD4 clonotypes were shared.

The healthy adult donors were HIV-negative and reported no recent acute infections or vaccinations. Regarding this clone: Its cognate antigen is unknown.

The sequencing input was naive CD4+ T cells sorted from blood. Subset: CD45RA+ positively selected. The receptor was isolated from a young man in good health.

The CDR3 protein is CASSLAPGTGELFF. The CDR3 DNA sequence: TGTGCCAGCAGCTTGGCGCCAGGCACCGGGGAGCTGTTTTTT. The rearrangement uses TRBV5-4 and TRBJ2-2; D unresolved. Germline V CDR1 and CDR2: SGHNT, YYREEE (reference sequence). The germline V and J ends were trimmed by 0 bases and 4 bases, with 7 bases remaining between them. The CDR3 is 14 residues long. Using reference TRBV5-4 and TRBJ2-2 for the parts outside the CDR3, the full variable domain is ETGVTQSPTHLIKTRGQQVTLRCSSQSGHNTVSWYQQALGQGPQFIFQYYREEENGRGNFPPRFSGLQFPNYSSELNVNALELDDSALYLCASSLAPGTGELFFGEGSRLTVL.